Listed below are T cell receptor beta chains from one sample, sequenced in a study of blood T cell repertoires in COVID-19. Method: immunoSEQ multiplex PCR; TCRdb's copy keeps in-frame clones and lacks some. The repertoire consists of approximately 350,000 clones, with around 90% occurring once and the leading ten covering about 1.2%. Sequencing was carried out using peripheral blood. These receptors were collected from a man between 35 and 55 years old with acute or convalescent COVID-19. Both conserved end residues are part of each CDR3. A D gene is named only where the DNA matches it firmly. Clone size is given for some rows only: seen once, a few or many times, or a class if the clone is expanded.

CDR3nt: TGTGCCAGCAGCTATAACGGGGGGTTGCAGCACTATGGCTACACCTTC
CDR3aa: CASSYNGGLQHYGYTF
d_gene: NA
abundance: few
j_gene: TRBJ1-2
v_gene: TRBV2

CDR3nt: TGTGCCAGCAGTTACGAGTCACAGGGGTTCCAGCATTTT
CDR3aa: CASSYESQGFQHF
d_gene: TRBD1
abundance: NA
j_gene: TRBJ1-5
v_gene: TRBV6-5

CDR3nt: TGTGCCAGTAGTATATGGGCAGGGGGCAATCAGCCCCAGCATTTT
CDR3aa: CASSIWAGGNQPQHF
d_gene: NA
abundance: NA
j_gene: TRBJ1-5
v_gene: TRBV19

CDR3nt: TGTGCCATCAGTGAGTCTATGACAGCTAACTATGGCTACACCTTC
CDR3aa: CAISESMTANYGYTF
d_gene: NA
abundance: NA
j_gene: TRBJ1-2
v_gene: TRBV10-3

CDR3nt: TGTGCCAGTAGCCAATTGACAGAGACTGAAGCTTTCTTT
CDR3aa: CASSQLTETEAFF
d_gene: NA
abundance: NA
j_gene: TRBJ1-1
v_gene: TRBV19

CDR3nt: TGTGCCAGCAGTTCCTCGCATGGGACTAGCGGGGGGGGTGAGCAGTTCTTC
CDR3aa: CASSSSHGTSGGGEQFF
d_gene: TRBD2
abundance: NA
j_gene: TRBJ2-1
v_gene: TRBV6-9

CDR3nt: TGCGCCAGCAGCCAAGATCGGGCAGGGGCCACGGGCTACACCTTC
CDR3aa: CASSQDRAGATGYTF
d_gene: NA
abundance: NA
j_gene: TRBJ1-2
v_gene: TRBV4-3

CDR3nt: TGTGCCAGCAGTGAAAGGCTAGCGGGAGAGGTCGGCACAGATACGCAGTATTTT
CDR3aa: CASSERLAGEVGTDTQYF
d_gene: TRBD2
abundance: few
j_gene: TRBJ2-3
v_gene: TRBV6-1

CDR3nt: TGTGCCAGCCGGGACAGGGTAGGAGAAAAACTGTTTTTT
CDR3aa: CASRDRVGEKLFF
d_gene: TRBD1
abundance: NA
j_gene: TRBJ1-4
v_gene: TRBV6-5

CDR3nt: TGCGCCAGCAGCCCCCAGATACAGGGGAACTATGGCTACACCTTC
CDR3aa: CASSPQIQGNYGYTF
d_gene: TRBD1
abundance: few
j_gene: TRBJ1-2
v_gene: TRBV5-1